What follows is one TCR beta chain and its context. It has no known antigen specificity. Per-base qualities were not stored, and no clone one base away is much larger. The data were taken from a study of OX40 agonist ivuxolimab in advanced cancers. For the wider study: Ivuxolimab was an agonistic, fully human IgG2 monoclonal antibody directed against OX40 (CD134), a costimulatory receptor. Intravenous ivuxolimab was administered to patients every 2 weeks at six dose levels: 0.01, 0.1, 0.3, 1.5, 3 and 10 mg/kg. Of the approximately 50 dose-escalation patients, hepatocellular carcinoma was present in about 19, melanoma in roughly 15, renal cell carcinoma in 9 and head and neck cancer in 9. A male proportion of almost 85% and a mean age of approximately 60 years, ranging from roughly 20 to 80, were recorded for the dose-escalation cohort. Prior anti-PD-1, anti-PD-L1 or anti-CTLA-4 therapy was permitted, and checkpoint inhibitors had been received by 30% to 40% of dose-escalation patients. Partial responses were achieved by three dose-escalation patients, of whom one had hepatocellular carcinoma and two had cutaneous melanoma. Peripheral TCRbeta sequencing aimed to test whether ivuxolimab altered TCR sequence diversity and caused clonal T-cell expansion. The paper describes the monotherapy dose-escalation part (N = 52 patients) of the phase I trial of ivuxolimab.

CDR1 SQVTM and CDR2 ANQGSEA are derived from the germline V gene. The CDR3 runs 14 amino acids, cysteine and phenylalanine included. The CDR3 DNA has 42 bases and is translated from base 1. V loses 3 bases, J loses 2 bases, and the germline ends lie 11 bases apart. What the research found in general, with its limitations: Clonal expansion of both CD4+ and CD8+ blood T cells was observed from baseline to week 6 at doses 0.1 to 3.0 mg/kg. The antigen specificity of the peripheral T cells that underwent clonal expansion was not determined. In the 0.1-3.0 mg/kg groups, partial responders had among the lowest normalized peripheral clonal expansion, particularly in CD8+ T cells. Low levels of normalized T-cell clonal expansion were also shown by some nonresponding patients. On average, CD8+ T cells showed more expanded clones than CD4+ T cells after ivuxolimab.

For sequencing of the TCRbeta CDR3 region, genomic DNA was extracted from the sorted cells. TCRbeta CDR3 regions were sequenced using the immunoSEQ Assay. TCRdb provides this immuneACCESS table in a form limited to in-frame rearrangements. Some clones are lacking; in checked studies, under half of them reflect an unresolved V gene, and why the rest are absent is not known. The sample yields 80,000 or so clones; approximately 85% were counted once. Roughly 2.2% of the sample is held by the ten biggest clonotypes. Patients with autoimmune disease history or receiving systemic immunosuppression were excluded from the trial. In every dose cohort, peripheral blood was drawn for TCR sequencing at baseline, cycle 4 day 1, and cycle 7 day 1. Samples came from an open-label, multicenter, first-in-human phase I dose-escalation trial of ivuxolimab. Adults with locally advanced or metastatic head and neck squamous cell, hepatocellular, melanoma or renal cell carcinoma were enrolled in the trial. Before TCR sequencing, CD4+ T cells and CD8+ T cells from peripheral blood were sorted into separate populations.

The sequence was obtained from an adult with an advanced solid tumor such as melanoma, head and neck, liver or kidney cancer. Rearrangement joined TRBV29-1 to TRBJ2-1; the D gene remains uncertain. Sequencing used CD4+ or CD8+ T cells sorted from blood, obtained in a trial of the OX40 agonist ivuxolimab. The CDR3 is CSVELSIPYNEQFF. Read as DNA, the sequence is TGCAGCGTTGAGTTAAGTATCCCCTACAATGAGCAGTTCTTC.